A selection of T cell receptor beta chains follows, all from one sample in a study of shared clonotypes between healthy human individuals. Method: immunoSEQ multiplex PCR; TCRdb's copy keeps in-frame clones and lacks some. The sample carries more than 2,000,000 clones, 93% recorded once. Sequences were obtained from naive CD4+ T cells from PBMCs. All receptors derive from a man younger than 35 in good health. Some clones in this sample may be carry-over from other donors' samples. The CDR3 runs from the conserved cysteine through the conserved F or W. Each record gives: V gene, J gene, CDR3 protein.

TRBV7-3	TRBJ2-1	CASSSLAGPYNEQFF
TRBV4-2	TRBJ1-1	CASSQEGGEAFF
TRBV5-5	TRBJ1-1	CASSFPPKSTEAFF
TRBV11-3	TRBJ2-3	CASSHGPETDTQYF
TRBV18	TRBJ2-3	CASSPPGQGTQYF
TRBV6-1	TRBJ1-2	CASSEAGDFYGYTF
TRBV28	TRBJ2-7	CASRSAGTGIYEQYF
TRBV6-5	TRBJ1-2	CASSPLTGGAYGYTF
TRBV21-1	TRBJ1-1	CASSPRGVNTEAFF
TRBV18	TRBJ2-3	CASSSLAGGSTDTQYF
TRBV28	TRBJ1-2	CASSSNGYTF
TRBV19	TRBJ1-4	CASSPRDTNEKLFF
TRBV11-3	TRBJ2-1	CASSLEGPYNEQFF